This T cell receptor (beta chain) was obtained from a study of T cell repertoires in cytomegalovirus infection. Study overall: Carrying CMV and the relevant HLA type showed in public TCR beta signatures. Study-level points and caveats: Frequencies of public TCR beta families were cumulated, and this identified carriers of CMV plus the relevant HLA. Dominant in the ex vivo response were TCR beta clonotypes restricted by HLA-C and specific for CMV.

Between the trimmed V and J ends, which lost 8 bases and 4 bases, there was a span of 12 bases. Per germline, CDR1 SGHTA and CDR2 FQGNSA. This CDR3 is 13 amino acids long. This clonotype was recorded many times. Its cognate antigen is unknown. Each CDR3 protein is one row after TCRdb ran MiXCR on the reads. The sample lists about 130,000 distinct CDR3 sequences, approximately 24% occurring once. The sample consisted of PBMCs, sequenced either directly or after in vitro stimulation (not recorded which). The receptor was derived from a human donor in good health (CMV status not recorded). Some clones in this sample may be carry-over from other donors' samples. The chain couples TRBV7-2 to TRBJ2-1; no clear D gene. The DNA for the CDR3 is TGTGCCAGCGGGTTTGAGAGGTACAATGAGCAGTTCTTC. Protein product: CASGFERYNEQFF.